This is a list of T cell receptor beta chains from one sample in a study of CD4 T cells in relation to SARS-CoV-2 and coronaviruses. TCRdb's table, derived via immunoSEQ multiplex PCR, lists solely in-frame clones and lacks some. The sample shows 9,000 to 15,000 clones, about 78% of them seen only once. Their cognate antigens are unknown. Sequencing was performed on CD4+ T cells from PBMCs, cultured in vitro. The origin of the receptors is a human donor in good health. Each CDR3 is given with its conserved first and last residue. A D gene is named only where the DNA matches it firmly. A clone size is listed for some rows: how often the clone was seen (once, few, many), or a class if it is expanded.

clone size: -
CDR3 length: 12
V gene: TRBV2
J gene: TRBJ1-5
D gene: -
CDR3 DNA: TGTGCCAGCAGAGAAAGCAATCAGCCCCAGCATTTT
CDR3 protein: CASRESNQPQHF

clone size: -
CDR3 length: 14
V gene: TRBV29-1
J gene: TRBJ2-2
D gene: -
CDR3 DNA: TGCAGCGTTGAACGGCAGGTTAACACCGGGGAGCTGTTTTTT
CDR3 protein: CSVERQVNTGELFF

clone size: -
CDR3 length: 18
V gene: TRBV19
J gene: TRBJ2-1
D gene: TRBD2
CDR3 DNA: TGTGCCAGTAGCAATTGGGGGGGACTGCTAAACTCCTACAATGAGCAGTTCTTC
CDR3 protein: CASSNWGGLLNSYNEQFF

clone size: -
CDR3 length: 11
V gene: TRBV2
J gene: TRBJ2-1
D gene: TRBD1
CDR3 DNA: TGTGCCAGCAGTCCGGGACAGGGCCCGTTCTTC
CDR3 protein: CASSPGQGPFF

clone size: once
CDR3 length: 14
V gene: TRBV5-4
J gene: TRBJ1-2
D gene: -
CDR3 DNA: TGTGCCAGCAGCTTGGACAGCATTAACTATGGCTACACCTTC
CDR3 protein: CASSLDSINYGYTF

clone size: -
CDR3 length: 13
V gene: TRBV5-1
J gene: TRBJ2-7
D gene: -
CDR3 DNA: TGCGCCAGCAGCTTGGCAGGGTCCTATGAGCAGTACTTC
CDR3 protein: CASSLAGSYEQYF

clone size: -
CDR3 length: 16
V gene: TRBV28
J gene: TRBJ2-3
D gene: -
CDR3 DNA: TGTGCCAGCAGTGGACCCGGGACACCTTCCACAGATACGCAGTATTTT
CDR3 protein: CASSGPGTPSTDTQYF

clone size: -
CDR3 length: 15
V gene: TRBV18
J gene: TRBJ1-1
D gene: -
CDR3 DNA: TGTGCCAGCTCACCACCGAGAGGGGGGGAAGCTGAAGCTTTCTTT
CDR3 protein: CASSPPRGGEAEAFF

clone size: -
CDR3 length: 12
V gene: TRBV12-3/TRBV12-4
J gene: TRBJ1-2
D gene: TRBD1
CDR3 DNA: TGTGCCAGCAGAACAGGGGTATCTGGCTACACCTTC
CDR3 protein: CASRTGVSGYTF

clone size: once
CDR3 length: 17
V gene: TRBV2
J gene: TRBJ1-3
D gene: TRBD1
CDR3 DNA: TGTGCCAGCAGTGAATCCTACAGGGGGGCTTCTGGAAACACCATATATTTT
CDR3 protein: CASSESYRGASGNTIYF

clone size: -
CDR3 length: 20
V gene: TRBV4-2
J gene: TRBJ2-3
D gene: TRBD2
CDR3 DNA: TGTGCCAGCAGCCAACTAAGGGGACTAGCGGGAGGGCCTGACACAGATACGCAGTATTTT
CDR3 protein: CASSQLRGLAGGPDTDTQYF

clone size: -
CDR3 length: 14
V gene: TRBV7-3
J gene: TRBJ2-3
D gene: -
CDR3 DNA: TGTGCCAGCAGCTTAATTAGGGTGGCAGATACGCAGTATTTT
CDR3 protein: CASSLIRVADTQYF

clone size: -
CDR3 length: 13
V gene: TRBV24-1
J gene: TRBJ1-2
D gene: TRBD1
CDR3 DNA: TGTGCCGGAAAAGACAGGGAAGGCTATGGCTACACCTTC
CDR3 protein: CAGKDREGYGYTF

clone size: -
CDR3 length: 18
V gene: TRBV4-3
J gene: TRBJ2-7
D gene: -
CDR3 DNA: TGCGCCAGCAGCCAAGATATATCTTTCCGGGACACTACCTACGAGCAGTACTTC
CDR3 protein: CASSQDISFRDTTYEQYF

clone size: -
CDR3 length: 17
V gene: TRBV30
J gene: TRBJ2-7
D gene: -
CDR3 DNA: TGTGCCTGGAGTGTATCCAGGTTGGGACAAGGCCCCTACGAGCAGTACTTC
CDR3 protein: CAWSVSRLGQGPYEQYF

clone size: few
CDR3 length: 15
V gene: TRBV6-1
J gene: TRBJ1-5
D gene: -
CDR3 DNA: TGTGCCAGCAGTGAAGTAGGGGTGAGCAATCAGCCCCAGCATTTT
CDR3 protein: CASSEVGVSNQPQHF